This T cell receptor beta chain is drawn from a study of cytomegalovirus exposure and HLA in healthy donors. Study-wide findings and caveats: The listing of some 170 TCR beta chains classed them as cytomegalovirus-associated.

A multiplex PCR was run with 60 Vbeta primers and 13 Jbeta primers. This table comes from immunoSEQ multiplex PCR, and its TCRdb copy is limited to in-frame clones, with some not included. The sample records roughly 49,000 clones, around 73% being singletons. Germline-derived CDR1 and CDR2 are SEHNR and FQNEAQ (reference sequence). V lost 2 bases to trimming and J lost 4 bases, with 14 bases between them. CDR3 size: 15 residues. In its sample, this clone was seen a few times. Its matching antigen is unknown. Sequencing used PBMCs. The chain links TRBV7-9 to TRBJ1-1; perhaps TRBD1 as D (6 bases). This TCR derives from a woman between 40 and 55 years old in good health and CMV-seropositive. Written as DNA, the CDR3 is TGTGCCAGCAGCTTACCAGGGGCGCTGAGCACTGAAGCTTTCTTT. It encodes CASSLPGALSTEAFF.